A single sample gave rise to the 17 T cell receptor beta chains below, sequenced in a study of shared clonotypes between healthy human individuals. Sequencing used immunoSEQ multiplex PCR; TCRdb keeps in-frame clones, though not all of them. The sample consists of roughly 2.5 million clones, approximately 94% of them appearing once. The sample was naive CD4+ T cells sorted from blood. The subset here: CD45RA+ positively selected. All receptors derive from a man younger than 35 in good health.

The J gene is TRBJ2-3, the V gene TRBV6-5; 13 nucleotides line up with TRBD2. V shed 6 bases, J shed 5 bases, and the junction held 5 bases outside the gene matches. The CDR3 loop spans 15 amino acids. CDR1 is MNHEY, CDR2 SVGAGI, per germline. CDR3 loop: CASRLAGGRQDTQYF. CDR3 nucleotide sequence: TGTGCCAGCAGACTAGCGGGAGGGCGACAAGATACGCAGTATTTT.

CDR3 in amino acids: CASSEYWSPLPGNTIYF. CDR3 coding DNA: TGCGCCAGCAGTGAGTATTGGAGCCCCCTACCTGGAAACACCATATATTTT. The rearrangement uses TRBV10-2 and TRBJ1-3, with D unresolved. Germline V gene lookup returns CDR1 WSHSY and CDR2 SAAADI. CDR3 length equals 17 residues. V dropped 1 base and J dropped 2 bases, with 15 bases sitting between them.

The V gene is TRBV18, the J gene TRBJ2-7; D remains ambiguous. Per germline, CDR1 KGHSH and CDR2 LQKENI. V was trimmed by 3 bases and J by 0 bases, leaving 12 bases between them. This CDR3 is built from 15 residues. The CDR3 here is CASSPPTRSSYEQYF. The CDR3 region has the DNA TGTGCCAGCTCACCCCCGACCAGGAGCTCCTACGAGCAGTACTTC.

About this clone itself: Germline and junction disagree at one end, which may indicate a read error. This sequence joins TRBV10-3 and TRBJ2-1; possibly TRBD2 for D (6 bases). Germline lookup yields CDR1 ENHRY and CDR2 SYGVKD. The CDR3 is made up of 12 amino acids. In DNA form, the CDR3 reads TGTGCCATCAGTGAGTCGGAGGGATACCAGCTCTTC. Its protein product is CAISESEGYQLF.

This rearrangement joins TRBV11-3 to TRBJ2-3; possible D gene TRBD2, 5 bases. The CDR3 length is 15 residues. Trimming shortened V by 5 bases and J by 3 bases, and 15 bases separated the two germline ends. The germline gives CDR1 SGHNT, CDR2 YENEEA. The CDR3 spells CASSPPRSGTDTQYF. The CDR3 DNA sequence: TGTGCCAGCAGCCCACCAAGATCGGGGACAGATACGCAGTATTTT.

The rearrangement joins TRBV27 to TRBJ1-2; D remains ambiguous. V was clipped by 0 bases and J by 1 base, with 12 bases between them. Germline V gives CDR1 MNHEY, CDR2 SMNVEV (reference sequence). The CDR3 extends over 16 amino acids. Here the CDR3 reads CASSLSGRTLNYGYTF. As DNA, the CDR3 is TGTGCCAGCAGTTTATCAGGCAGGACGCTTAACTATGGCTACACCTTC.

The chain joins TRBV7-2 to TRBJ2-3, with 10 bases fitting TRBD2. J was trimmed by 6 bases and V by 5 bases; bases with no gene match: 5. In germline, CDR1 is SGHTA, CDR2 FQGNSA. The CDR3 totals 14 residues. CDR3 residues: CASSPVSGRDTQYF. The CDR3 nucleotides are TGTGCCAGCAGCCCCGTTAGCGGGAGGGATACGCAGTATTTT. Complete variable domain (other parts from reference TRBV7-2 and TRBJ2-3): GAGVSQSPSNKVTEKGKDVELRCDPISGHTALYWYRQSLGQGLEFLIYFQGNSAPDKSGLPSDRFSAERTGGSVSTLTIQRTQQEDSAVYLCASSPVSGRDTQYFGPGTRLTVL.

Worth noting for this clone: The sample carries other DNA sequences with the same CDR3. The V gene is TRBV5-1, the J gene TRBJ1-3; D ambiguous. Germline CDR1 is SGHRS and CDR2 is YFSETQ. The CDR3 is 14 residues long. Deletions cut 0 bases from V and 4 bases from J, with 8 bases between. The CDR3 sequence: CASSLAGEGNTIYF. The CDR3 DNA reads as TGCGCCAGCAGCTTGGCCGGAGAGGGAAACACCATATATTTT.

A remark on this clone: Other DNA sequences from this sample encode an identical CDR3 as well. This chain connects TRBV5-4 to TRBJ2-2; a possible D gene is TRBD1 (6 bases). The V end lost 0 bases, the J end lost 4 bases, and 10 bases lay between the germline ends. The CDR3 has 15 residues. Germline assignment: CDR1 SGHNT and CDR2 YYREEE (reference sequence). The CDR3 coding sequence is TGTGCCAGCAGCTTGGACAGGGTTAGCACCGGGGAGCTGTTTTTT. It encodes CASSLDRVSTGELFF.

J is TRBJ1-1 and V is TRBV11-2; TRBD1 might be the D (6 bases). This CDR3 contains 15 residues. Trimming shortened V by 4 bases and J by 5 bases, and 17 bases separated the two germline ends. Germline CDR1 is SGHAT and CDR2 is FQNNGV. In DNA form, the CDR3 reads TGTGCCAGCAGCTCATCTCAGGGGCGACGGACTGAAGCTTTCTTT. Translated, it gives CASSSSQGRRTEAFF.

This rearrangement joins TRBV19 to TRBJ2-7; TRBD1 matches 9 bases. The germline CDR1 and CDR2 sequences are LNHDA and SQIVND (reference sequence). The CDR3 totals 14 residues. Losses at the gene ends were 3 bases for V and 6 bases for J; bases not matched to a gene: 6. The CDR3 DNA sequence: TGTGCCAGTAGTATGGGACAGGGAGTCGCCGAGCAGTACTTC. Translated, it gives CASSMGQGVAEQYF.

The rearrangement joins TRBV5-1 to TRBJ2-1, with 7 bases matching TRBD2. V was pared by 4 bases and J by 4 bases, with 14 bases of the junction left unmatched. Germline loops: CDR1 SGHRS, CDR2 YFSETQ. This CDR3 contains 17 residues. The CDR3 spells CASSPGKASGTYNEQFF. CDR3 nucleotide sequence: TGCGCCAGCAGCCCAGGGAAGGCTAGCGGCACTTACAATGAGCAGTTCTTC.

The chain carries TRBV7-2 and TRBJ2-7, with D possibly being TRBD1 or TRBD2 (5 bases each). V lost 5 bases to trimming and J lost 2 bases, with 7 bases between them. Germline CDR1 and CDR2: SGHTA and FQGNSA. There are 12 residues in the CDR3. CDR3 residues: CASSGTAYEQYF. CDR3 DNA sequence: TGTGCCAGCAGCGGGACGGCCTACGAGCAGTACTTC.

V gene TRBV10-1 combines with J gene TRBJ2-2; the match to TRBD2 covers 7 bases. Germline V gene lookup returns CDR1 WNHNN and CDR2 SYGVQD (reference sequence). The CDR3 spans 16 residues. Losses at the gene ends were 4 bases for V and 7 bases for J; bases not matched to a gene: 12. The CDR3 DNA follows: TGCGCCAGCAGTGCCGGACTAGTTGGGATTGGCGGGGAGCTGTTTTTT. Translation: CASSAGLVGIGGELFF.

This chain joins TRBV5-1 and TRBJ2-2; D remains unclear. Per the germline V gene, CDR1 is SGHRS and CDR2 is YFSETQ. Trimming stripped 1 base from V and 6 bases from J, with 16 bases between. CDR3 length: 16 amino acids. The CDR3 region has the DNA TGCGCCAGCAGCTTGCCTAATTCGGCGGTACCCGGGGAGCTGTTTTTT. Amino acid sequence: CASSLPNSAVPGELFF.

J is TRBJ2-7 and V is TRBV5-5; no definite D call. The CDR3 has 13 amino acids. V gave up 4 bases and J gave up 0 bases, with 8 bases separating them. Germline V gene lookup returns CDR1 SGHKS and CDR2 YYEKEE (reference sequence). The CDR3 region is CASSHTSSYEQYF. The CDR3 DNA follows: TGTGCCAGCAGCCACACCAGCTCCTACGAGCAGTACTTC.

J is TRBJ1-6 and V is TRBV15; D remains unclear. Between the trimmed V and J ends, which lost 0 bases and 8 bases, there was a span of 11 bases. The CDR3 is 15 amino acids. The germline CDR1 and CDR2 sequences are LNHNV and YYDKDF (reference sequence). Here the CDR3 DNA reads TGTGCCACCAGCAGAGACGCGGGGTCCGATTCACCCCTCCACTTT. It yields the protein CATSRDAGSDSPLHF. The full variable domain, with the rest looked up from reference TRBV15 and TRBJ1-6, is DAMVIQNPRYQVTQFGKPVTLSCSQTLNHNVMYWYQQKSSQAPKLLFHYYDKDFNNEADTPDNFQSRRPNTSFCFLDIRSPGLGDTAMYLCATSRDAGSDSPLHFGNGTRLTVT.